The T cell receptor beta chain described here comes from a study of blood T cell repertoires in COVID-19. Background on the study: Acute and convalescent COVID-19 specimens originated in the United States, Italy and Spain. PBMCs, B-cell-depleted T cells, or T cells were the source of the cDNA or gDNA that made up the material.

The authors' processing: Reference gene primer amplification yielded estimated nucleated cell counts. Assay: immunoSEQ multiplex PCR; the TCRdb copy retains only in-frame clones and omits some. V and J calls plus clone size are reproduced from that table; the DNA served to infer D and trimming. Among 20,000 to 30,000 clones, 85% to 95% were seen once, and the ten largest hold 2.1%. The CDR3 extends over 11 amino acids. With 6 bases removed from V and 8 bases from J, the gap between germline ends came to 10 bases. Germline CDR1 reads MNHEY; CDR2 reads SVGEGT. The sequencing input was peripheral blood. This chain uses TRBV6-2 or TRBV6-3 with TRBJ1-2; perhaps TRBD1 as D (5 bases). The TCR was taken from a human donor in a cohort sampled during active COVID-19. In DNA form, the CDR3 reads TGTGCCAGCAGCTCATGGGGCGGCTACACCTTC. Translating gives CASSSWGGYTF.